The 8 T cell receptor beta chains below all came from one sample that was sequenced in a study of blood T cell repertoires in COVID-19. Here immunoSEQ multiplex PCR was the method, and the copy in TCRdb shows in-frame clones only, minus some. The sample lists more than 400,000 clones; 90% were seen once. The specimen sequenced was PBMCs or T cells enriched from blood (not recorded which). All receptors come from a man younger than 35 who had recovered from COVID-19.

This rearrangement joins TRBV27 to TRBJ1-2; D is perhaps TRBD1 (6 bases). V shed 6 bases and J shed 4 bases, with 12 bases lying between them. The CDR3 covers 13 residues. Germline CDR1 is MNHEY and CDR2 is SMNVEV (reference sequence). The CDR3 nucleotides are TGTGCCAGCAGCTACAGGGTGGGCTATGGCTACACCTTC. Translated, it gives CASSYRVGYGYTF.

The rearrangement joins TRBV2 to TRBJ2-3; weak D call: TRBD1 (5 bases). Between the trimmed V and J ends, which lost 6 bases and 1 base, there was a span of 8 bases. Germline lookup yields CDR1 SNHLY and CDR2 FYNNEI. There are 13 residues in the CDR3. The CDR3 DNA reads TGTGCCAGCAGGGTAGGGGGCACAGATACGCAGTATTTT. Protein sequence: CASRVGGTDTQYF.

This clone appeared once. The J gene is TRBJ1-2, the V gene TRBV12-3 or TRBV12-4; D gene uncertain. The V gene lost 0 bases and the J gene lost 7 bases, with 9 bases spanning the gap. CDR3 size: 13 residues. The chain's CDR3 is CASSLAIGGGYTF. The DNA for the CDR3 is TGTGCCAGCAGTTTAGCCATTGGAGGTGGCTACACCTTC.

This clone was detected once. The chain employs TRBV28 and TRBJ1-5; no reliable D call. This CDR3 region has 12 residues. With 7 bases removed from V and 1 base from J, the gap between germline ends came to 5 bases. Per germline, CDR1 MDHEN and CDR2 SYDVKM. CDR3 bases: TGTGCCAGCACAGGCAGCAATCAGCCCCAGCATTTT. Translating it yields CASTGSNQPQHF.

Only a few counts were recorded for this clone. The V call is TRBV2, the J call TRBJ2-7; 12 bases line up with TRBD2. V was pared by 5 bases and J by 5 bases, with 4 bases of the junction left unmatched. This CDR3 is 14 amino acids long. Germline CDR1 SNHLY, CDR2 FYNNEI. The CDR3 region has the DNA TGTGCCAGCAGTCGACTAGCGGGAGTCCACGAGCAGTACTTC. Amino acids: CASSRLAGVHEQYF.

Notes on this clone: This same CDR3 is encoded by further DNA sequences in the sample. The chain carries TRBV5-4 and TRBJ1-1; D perhaps matches TRBD1 (5 bases). Trimming shortened V by 0 bases and J by 5 bases, and 11 bases separated the two germline ends. Per germline, CDR1 SGHNT and CDR2 YYREEE (reference sequence). This CDR3 spans 14 amino acids. CDR3 loop: CASSLAGRGTEAFF. CDR3 bases: TGTGCCAGCAGCTTGGCGGGGCGGGGGACTGAAGCTTTCTTT.

As concerns this clone: Other nucleotide sequences from this sample produce the same CDR3. The chain couples TRBV28 to TRBJ1-2; D is possibly TRBD1 (5 bases). V was shortened by 5 bases and J by 4 bases, with 8 bases between the two germline ends. This CDR3 is 12 amino acids long. Per germline, CDR1 MDHEN and CDR2 SYDVKM. The chain's CDR3 is CASSPGGYGYTF. CDR3 in DNA: TGTGCCAGCAGTCCGGGGGGCTATGGCTACACCTTC.

The chain employs TRBV6-5 and TRBJ1-3; tentatively, D is TRBD1 (5 bases). V lost 2 bases and J 0 bases, leaving 8 bases between the germline ends. The CDR3 consists of 15 residues. Germline V gene data show CDR1 as MNHEY and CDR2 as SVGAGI. Written as DNA, the CDR3 is TGTGCCAGCAGTTACGGGGCCTTCTCTGGAAACACCATATATTTT. Protein sequence: CASSYGAFSGNTIYF.